The 12 T cell receptor gamma chains in this list originate from one sample, sequenced in a study of γδ T cells in repeated Plasmodium falciparum infection. TCRdb reapplied CATT to the multiplex PCR reads. This table has tens of thousands of gamma-chain clones, almost 1.5% appearing once. Flow sorting of PBMC yielded separate Vgamma9/Vdelta2+ and Vdelta2-negative gammadelta T cell populations for bulk repertoire analysis. Input material: gamma-delta T cells from blood. The receptors stem from a pool of human donors (malaria-infected and uninfected, not separated).

This clone showed up many times. A far larger clone is one base from this, pointing to a likely read error. Other DNA sequences in the same sample also yield this CDR3. The J gene is TRGJP, the V gene TRGV9. The CDR3 loop spans 18 amino acids. CDR1 is GITISATS, CDR2 ISYDGTV, per germline (reference sequence). CDR3 protein: CALWEVRSEELGKKIKVF. The CDR3 DNA reads TGTGCCTTGTGGGAGGTAAGGTCGGAAGAGTTGGGCAAAAAAATCAAGGTATTC.

Ten or more counts support this clone. This chain connects TRGV9 to TRGJP. The CDR3 length is 19 residues. The junction had 11 bases not matched to a gene; V was cut back by 3 bases and J by 3 bases. CDR1 is GITISATS and CDR2 is ISYDGTV in the germline V gene (reference sequence). Here the CDR3 reads CALWEPTDVQELGKKIKVF. Written as DNA, the CDR3 is TGTGCCTTGTGGGAGCCAACTGACGTGCAAGAGTTGGGCAAAAAAATCAAGGTATTT.

Comments on this clone: TCRdb attributes to this sequence the protein of a much larger clone, which differs from the DNA translation at residue 5; a read error is likely, and the protein displayed is translated from the DNA. This rearrangement joins TRGV9 to TRGJ1 or TRGJ2. TCRdb lists no J gene, so it was determined here by aligning the DNA to germline. This CDR3 has 14 residues. Germline CDR1 reads GITISATS; CDR2 reads ISYDGTV (reference sequence). CDR3 bases: TGTGCCTTGTGGGGGGTGGGATGGGCCTATAAGAAACTCTTT. Protein: CALWGVGWAYKKLF.

This clone was seen at least ten times. The mismatch at residue 8 between this DNA's translation and the TCRdb protein of a much larger clone likely reflects a read error; the protein shown is translated from the DNA. The chain links TRGV9 to TRGJ1 or TRGJ2. Since TCRdb gives no J gene, matching the DNA to germline was used here to assign it. The CDR3 is 13 amino acids. The J segment lost 7 bases and the V segment lost 0 bases, leaving 6 bases of the junction unmatched. The germline V gene has CDR1 GITISATS and CDR2 ISYDGTV (reference sequence). The CDR3 nucleotides are TGTGCCTTGTGGGAGGTGCGGCTCTATAAGAAACTCTTT. Protein: CALWEVRLYKKLF.

This clone was seen a few times. This sequence is one base from a far larger clone and is likely a read error. At the DNA level, this CDR3 is encoded by other sequences in the same sample as well. The chain combines TRGV9 with TRGJ1 or TRGJ2. Matching the DNA to germline supplied the J gene, which TCRdb does not give. The CDR3 runs 13 residues. The germline gives CDR1 GITISATS, CDR2 ISYDGTV (reference sequence). The DNA of the CDR3 is TGTGCCCTGTGGGAGGTGCATGGATATAAGAAACTCTTT. Its translation: CALWEVHGYKKLF.

This clone was observed at least ten times. The protein that TCRdb holds for this DNA derives from a much larger clone and differs from the translated DNA at residue 8, which likely indicates a read error; the protein shown here is translated from the DNA. The rearrangement uses TRGV9 and TRGJ1 or TRGJ2. The J gene was not available in TCRdb and was assigned here by matching the DNA to germline segments. The germline V gene encodes CDR1 GITISATS and CDR2 ISYDGTV (reference sequence). There are 12 residues in the CDR3. CDR3 bases: TGTGCCTTGTGGGAGGGTTATTGTAAGAAACTCTTT. This sequence encodes CALWEGYCKKLF.

This clone is medium-sized by share. The chain has TRGV9 and TRGJ1 or TRGJ2. This CDR3 is built from 14 residues. The junction had 9 bases not matched to a gene; V was cut back by 3 bases and J by 4 bases. CDR1 and CDR2 from the germline V gene are GITISATS and ISYDGTV (reference sequence). The CDR3 loop is CALWELSPYYKKLF. CDR3 DNA sequence: TGTGCCTTGTGGGAGCTGTCCCCCTATTATAAGAAACTCTTT.

This clone was seen many times. A read error likely explains why the TCRdb protein, taken from a much larger clone, differs from this DNA's translation at residue 10; the protein shown is translated from the DNA. V and J are TRGV9 and TRGJP. TCRdb gives no J gene; it was assigned here by matching the DNA to germline. The germline V gene has CDR1 GITISATS and CDR2 ISYDGTV (reference sequence). This CDR3 has 17 amino acids. This CDR3 reads CALWEVGGEVGKKIKVF. CDR3 nucleotide sequence: TGTGCCTTGTGGGAGGTGGGGGGAGAGGTGGGCAAAAAAATCAAGGTATTT.

This clone was counted ten times or more. A read error is likely here: a far larger clone is one base away. This CDR3 is also generated by other DNA sequences in the sample. The genes are TRGV2 and TRGJP2. Germline CDR1 reads EGSNGY; CDR2 reads YDSYNSKV. This CDR3 is built from 15 residues. The CDR3: CATRGDPRSDWIKTF. The DNA of the CDR3 is TGTGCCACCCGGGGGGACCCCCGTAGTGATTGGATTAAGACGTTT.

This clone showed up many times. This rearrangement joins TRGV3 to TRGJ1 or TRGJ2. TCRdb leaves out the J gene; it was filled in here by matching the DNA to germline. The CDR3 runs 15 residues. J was trimmed by 5 bases and V by 0 bases; bases with no gene match: 10. Germline V gives CDR1 VTNTFY, CDR2 YDVSTARD (reference sequence). The CDR3 protein is CATWDRPSGDYKKLF. In nucleotides, the CDR3 is TGTGCCACCTGGGACAGGCCGAGCGGGGATTATAAGAAACTCTTT.

In its sample, this clone was seen a few times. The translation of this DNA and the TCRdb protein of a much larger clone differ at residue 5, probably owing to a read error; the protein shown here is translated from the DNA. The chain couples TRGV9 to TRGJP. The J gene, not given by TCRdb, was assigned here from a germline match of the nucleotide sequence. The CDR3 contains 18 residues. CDR1 and CDR2 from the germline V gene are GITISATS and ISYDGTV (reference sequence). CDR3: CALWKVPSQELGKKIKVF. CDR3 in DNA: TGTGCCTTGTGGAAGGTACCCTCGCAAGAGTTGGGCAAAAAAATCAAGGTATTT.

Comment on this clone: The TCRdb record carries a much larger clone's protein, which differs from this DNA's translation at residue 11; a read error is the likely cause, and the protein listed here is the DNA translation. The V gene is TRGV9, the J gene TRGJ1 or TRGJ2. Matching the DNA to germline supplied the J gene, which TCRdb does not give. J lost 3 bases, V lost 7 bases, and 21 bases had no gene match. Germline V gives CDR1 GITISATS, CDR2 ISYDGTV (reference sequence). The CDR3 length is 17 residues. The CDR3 here is CALCLHNRQPSYYKKLF. CDR3 coding DNA: TGTGCCTTGTGTCTCCACAACCGACAACCGAGTTATTATAAGAAACTCTTT.